This T cell receptor beta chain was captured in a study of blood T cell repertoires in COVID-19 (dated by TCRdb to 2018 to 2020). A note on the overall study: The collaborator samples originated in the United States, Italy and Spain and spanned the acute and convalescent phases of COVID-19. The prospective study material was composed of cDNA or gDNA derived from T cells, B-cell-depleted T cells, or PBMCs. The dataset comprised deeply sampled blood TCRbeta repertoires from subjects exposed to, actively infected with, or recovered from COVID-19. A freely available public database, intended as a resource for researchers studying the immune response to SARS-CoV-2, is where the repertoires were released. The samples were drawn from the first 160 participants of the ongoing ImmuneRACE study and from 1,254 subjects provided by 6 global collaborators. Sample metadata almost always included a de-identified subject ID, COVID-19 status, age in years and sex. Where HLA class I and class II types were available, the types were taken from metadata supplied by the sample provider, not from assay-based typing.

At one collaborating source in Seattle, patients were enrolled during active infection and were followed longitudinally through the course of disease. Each collaborating institution followed its own protocols to collect whole blood in K2EDTA tubes. For TCRbeta analysis, collaborators shipped samples as frozen whole blood, isolated PBMCs, or DNA extracted from either of those sample types. Unmatched junction bases come to 7, with V trimmed by 7 bases and J by 4 bases. CDR1 MNHEY and CDR2 SVGAGI were looked up in the germline V gene. The CDR3, cysteine through phenylalanine, is 14 amino acids long. Only CDR3 DNA is held: 42 bases, read in frame from base 1. Points on this clone: No antigen is known for it. No qualities accompany the bases; no much larger clone lies one base away.

TCRbeta CDR3 regions were amplified from genomic DNA using the immunoSEQ Assay, a bias-controlled multiplex PCR. From the authors' description of their analysis: Nucleated cell counts per sample were estimated from amplification of reference gene primers within the assay. Sequence reads were collapsed and filtered to measure the absolute abundance of every unique TCRbeta CDR3 rearrangement. For each sample, productive Simpson clonality was calculated by taking the square root of Simpson's diversity index across productive rearrangements. Held by TCRdb, this immuneACCESS table contains in-frame sequences only and omits some clones. Under half of the omission traces to an unresolved V gene where checked; the cause of the rest is unknown. That table is the source of V, J and clone size, and D and trimming were worked out from the DNA. This sample holds approximately 120,000 clones; 75% to 90% were observed only once. The ten most abundant clones make up 3.2% of the sample.

The investigation overall reported the following: The quantity of clinical and demographic metadata differed by source and by participant and was supplied without curation.

The material sequenced was peripheral blood. This TCR was recovered from a woman aged 80 or over with COVID-19, enrolled during active disease. The chain is made from TRBV6-5 and TRBJ2-5; 9 bases in the middle match TRBD2. CDR3 loop: CASTTAGGVETQYF. The base sequence is TGTGCCAGCACCACAGCGGGAGGCGTAGAGACCCAGTACTTC.